This T cell receptor beta chain stems from a study of blood T cell repertoires in COVID-19. Study in general: Acute and convalescent COVID-19 specimens originated in the United States, Italy and Spain. T cells, B-cell-depleted T cells, or PBMCs supplied cDNA or gDNA.

Original analysis: Amplified reference gene primers provided the basis for estimating nucleated cell counts. Profiled with immunoSEQ multiplex PCR; TCRdb holds only in-frame clones, not every one. V and J calls and clone size are as listed in that table; D and trimming were resolved from the DNA. In the table there are about 75,000 clones, almost 90% of which are singletons. The CDR3 runs 13 residues. V was clipped by 1 base and J by 10 bases, with 11 bases between them. The germline gives CDR1 MNHNS, CDR2 SASEGT. The V and J genes are TRBV6-1 and TRBJ2-1; tentative D call: TRBD2 (5 bases). Sequencing used peripheral blood. The origin of this receptor is a human donor in a cohort sampled during active COVID-19. The CDR3 DNA reads as TGTGCCAGCAGTGAAGAACGAGGGTGGGAGCAGTTCTTC. Encoded protein: CASSEERGWEQFF.